This T cell receptor beta chain was recorded in a study of blood T cell repertoires in COVID-19 (dated by TCRdb to about 2020). Regarding the research as a whole: Collaborator samples came from the United States, Italy and Spain and covered acute and convalescent phases of COVID-19. The prospective study material was composed of cDNA or gDNA derived from T cells, B-cell-depleted T cells, or PBMCs. Subjects who had been exposed to COVID-19, were actively infected with it, or had recovered from it provided the deeply sampled blood TCRbeta repertoires that made up the dataset. The repertoires were made available in a free public database intended to serve as a resource for research on the immune response to SARS-CoV-2. Samples were obtained from the ongoing ImmuneRACE study (first 160 participants) and from over a thousand subjects provided by 6 global collaborators. A de-identified subject ID, COVID-19 status, age in years and sex were almost always included in the sample metadata. HLA class I and class II types, where available, came from metadata supplied by the sample provider rather than from assay-based typing. General conclusions and limits of the study: The amount of clinical and demographic metadata varied by source and participant and was provided uncurated.

This clone has only one observation. This clone's antigen is unknown. Base qualities are not recorded, but no much larger clone differs from it by a single base. Reading from cysteine to phenylalanine, the CDR3 counts 13 amino acids. The entry retains the CDR3 DNA only, 39 bases that are in frame from base 1. The germline ends are 10 bases apart after V is trimmed by 7 bases and J by 1 base. The germline V gene encodes CDR1 ENHRY and CDR2 SYGVKD. Collaborating institutions collected whole blood in K2EDTA tubes following their own protocols. For TCRbeta analysis, collaborator samples were shipped as frozen whole blood, as isolated PBMCs, or as DNA extracted from either sample type. The immunoSEQ Assay, a bias-controlled multiplex PCR, was used to amplify TCRbeta CDR3 regions from genomic DNA. The source study handled its data this way. Within the assay, amplification of reference gene primers was used to estimate how many nucleated cells each sample contained. To quantify the absolute abundance of each unique TCRbeta CDR3 rearrangement, sequence reads were collapsed and filtered. For each sample, productive Simpson clonality was calculated as the square root of Simpson's diversity index across productive rearrangements. TCRdb retrieved this table from immuneACCESS and kept in-frame rearrangements only. Not all clones are present; in checked studies, unresolved V genes account for under half, and no reason is known for the remainder. From that table come the V and J calls and clone size; the DNA was used to work out D and trimming. This sample has about 68,000 clones in its table, and 85% of those were observed once. The ten largest clones add up to less than 30% of the sample.

The specimen sequenced was peripheral blood. The origin of this receptor is a man over 45 with acute or convalescent COVID-19. In this chain, TRBV10-3 is recombined with TRBJ2-5, with TRBD2 tentatively as D gene (7 bases match). The DNA sequence reads TGTGCCATCATGGCGGGGGCCCAAGAGACCCAGTACTTC. Its protein reads: CAIMAGAQETQYF.